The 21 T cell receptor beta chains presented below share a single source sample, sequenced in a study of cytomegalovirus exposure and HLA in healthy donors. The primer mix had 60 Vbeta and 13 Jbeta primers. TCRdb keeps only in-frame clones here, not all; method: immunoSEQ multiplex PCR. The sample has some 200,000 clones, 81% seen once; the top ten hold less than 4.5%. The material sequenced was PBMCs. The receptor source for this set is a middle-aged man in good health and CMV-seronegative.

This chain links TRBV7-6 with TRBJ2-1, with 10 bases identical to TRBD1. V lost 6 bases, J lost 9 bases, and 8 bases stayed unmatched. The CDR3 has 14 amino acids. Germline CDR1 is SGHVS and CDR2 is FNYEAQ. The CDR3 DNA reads TGTGCCAGCAGTGTCCGACAGGGGGCGGTTGAGCAGTTCTTC. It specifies CASSVRQGAVEQFF.

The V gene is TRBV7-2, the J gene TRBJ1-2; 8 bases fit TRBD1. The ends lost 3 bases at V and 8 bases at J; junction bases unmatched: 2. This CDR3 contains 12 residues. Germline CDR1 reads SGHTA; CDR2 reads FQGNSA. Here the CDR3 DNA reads TGTGCCAGCAGCTTTTCAGGGGGCGGCTACACCTTC. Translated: CASSFSGGGYTF. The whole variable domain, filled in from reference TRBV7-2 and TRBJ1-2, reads GAGVSQSPSNKVTEKGKDVELRCDPISGHTALYWYRQSLGQGLEFLIYFQGNSAPDKSGLPSDRFSAERTGGSVSTLTIQRTQQEDSAVYLCASSFSGGGYTFGSGTRLTVV.

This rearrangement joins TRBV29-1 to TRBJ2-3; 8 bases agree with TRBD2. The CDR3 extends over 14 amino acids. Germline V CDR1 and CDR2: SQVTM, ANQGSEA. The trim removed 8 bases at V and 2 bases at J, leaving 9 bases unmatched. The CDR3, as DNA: TGCAGCATACCGGGACTAGGCCCCACAGATACGCAGTATTTT. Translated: CSIPGLGPTDTQYF.

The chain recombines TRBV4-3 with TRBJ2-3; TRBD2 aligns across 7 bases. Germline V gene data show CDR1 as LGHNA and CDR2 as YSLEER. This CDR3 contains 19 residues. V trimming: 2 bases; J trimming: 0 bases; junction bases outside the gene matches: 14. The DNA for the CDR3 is TGCGCCAGCAGCCAAACGGAGAAAGGGCTAGCGGTTAGCACAGATACGCAGTATTTT. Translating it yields CASSQTEKGLAVSTDTQYF.

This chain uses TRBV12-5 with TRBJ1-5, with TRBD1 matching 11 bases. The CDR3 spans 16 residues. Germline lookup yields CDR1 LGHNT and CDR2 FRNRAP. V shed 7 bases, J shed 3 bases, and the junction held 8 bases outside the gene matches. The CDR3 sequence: CASEPGDRGDNQPQHF. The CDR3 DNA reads TGTGCTAGTGAACCGGGGGACAGGGGGGACAATCAGCCCCAGCATTTT.

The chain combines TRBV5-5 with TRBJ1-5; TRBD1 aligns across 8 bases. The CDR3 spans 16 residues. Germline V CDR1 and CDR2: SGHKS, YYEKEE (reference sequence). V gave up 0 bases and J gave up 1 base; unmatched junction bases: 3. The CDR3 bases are TGTGCCAGCAGCTTGGGGACAGGGAGGAGCAATCAGCCCCAGCATTTT. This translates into CASSLGTGRSNQPQHF.

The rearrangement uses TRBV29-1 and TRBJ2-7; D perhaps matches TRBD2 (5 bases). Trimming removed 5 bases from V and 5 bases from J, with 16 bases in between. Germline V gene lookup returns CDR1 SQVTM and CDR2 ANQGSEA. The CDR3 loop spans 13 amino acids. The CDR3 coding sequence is TGCAGCGTTCGTGAGACGGGGTACAACGAGCAGTACTTC. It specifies CSVRETGYNEQYF.

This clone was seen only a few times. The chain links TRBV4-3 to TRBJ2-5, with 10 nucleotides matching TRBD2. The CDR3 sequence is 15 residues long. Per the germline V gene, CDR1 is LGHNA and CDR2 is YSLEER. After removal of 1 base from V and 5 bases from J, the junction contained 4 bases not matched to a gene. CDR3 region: CASSQGLLAGETQYF. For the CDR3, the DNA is TGCGCCAGCAGCCAAGGCTTACTAGCGGGGGAGACCCAGTACTTC.

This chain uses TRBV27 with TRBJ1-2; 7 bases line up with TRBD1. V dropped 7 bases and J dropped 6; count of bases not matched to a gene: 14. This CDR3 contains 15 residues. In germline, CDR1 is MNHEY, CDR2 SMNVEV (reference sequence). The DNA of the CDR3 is TGTGCCAGCACCCCGAGGACAGGATTGGTTCATGGCTACACCTTC. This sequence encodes CASTPRTGLVHGYTF.

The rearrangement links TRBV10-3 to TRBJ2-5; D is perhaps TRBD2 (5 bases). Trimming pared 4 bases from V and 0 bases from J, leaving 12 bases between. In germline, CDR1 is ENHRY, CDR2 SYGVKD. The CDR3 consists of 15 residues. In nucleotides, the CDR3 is TGTGCCATCAGTGGAGGACTCCAGTACCAAGAGACCCAGTACTTC. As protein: CAISGGLQYQETQYF.

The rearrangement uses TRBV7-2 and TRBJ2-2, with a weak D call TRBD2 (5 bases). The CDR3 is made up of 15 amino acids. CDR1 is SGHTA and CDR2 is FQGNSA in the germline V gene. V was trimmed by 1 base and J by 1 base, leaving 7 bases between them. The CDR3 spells CASSLGAVNTGELFF. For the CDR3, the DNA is TGTGCCAGCAGCTTAGGAGCGGTGAACACCGGGGAGCTGTTTTTT.

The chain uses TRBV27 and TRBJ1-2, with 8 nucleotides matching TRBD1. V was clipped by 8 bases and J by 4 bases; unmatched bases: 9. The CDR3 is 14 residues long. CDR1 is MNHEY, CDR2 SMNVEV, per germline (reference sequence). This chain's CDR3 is CASRGQGRAYGYTF. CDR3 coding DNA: TGTGCCAGCCGAGGACAGGGACGTGCCTATGGCTACACCTTC.

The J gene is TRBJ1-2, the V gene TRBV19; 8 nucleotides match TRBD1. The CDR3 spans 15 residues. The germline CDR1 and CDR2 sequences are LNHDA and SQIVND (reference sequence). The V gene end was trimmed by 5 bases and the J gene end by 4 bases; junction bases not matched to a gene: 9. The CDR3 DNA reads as TGTGCCAGTAGTGAGACGACAGGGGCCGGCTATGGCTACACCTTC. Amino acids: CASSETTGAGYGYTF.

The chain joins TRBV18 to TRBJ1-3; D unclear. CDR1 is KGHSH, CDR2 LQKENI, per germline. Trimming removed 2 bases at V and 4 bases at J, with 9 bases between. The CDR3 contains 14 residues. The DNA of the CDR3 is TGTGCCAGCTCACCAGGCGGCTCCGGAAACACCATATATTTT. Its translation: CASSPGGSGNTIYF.

The CDR3 nucleotides are TGTGCCATCAGTATTCGCCAGGGCCCTAATGAAAAACTGTTTTTT. Translated: CAISIRQGPNEKLFF. The genes are TRBV10-3 and TRBJ1-4; a possible D gene is TRBD1 (5 bases). CDR1 ENHRY and CDR2 SYGVKD come from the germline V gene. V was shortened by 5 bases and J by 3 bases, with 13 bases between the two germline ends. The CDR3 length is 15 residues.

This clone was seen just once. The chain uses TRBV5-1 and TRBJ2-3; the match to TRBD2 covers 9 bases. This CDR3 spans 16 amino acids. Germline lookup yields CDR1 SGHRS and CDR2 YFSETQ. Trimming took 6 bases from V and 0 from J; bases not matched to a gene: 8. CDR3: CASKRFSGGSTDTQYF. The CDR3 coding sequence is TGCGCCAGCAAGAGGTTTAGCGGGGGTAGCACAGATACGCAGTATTTT.

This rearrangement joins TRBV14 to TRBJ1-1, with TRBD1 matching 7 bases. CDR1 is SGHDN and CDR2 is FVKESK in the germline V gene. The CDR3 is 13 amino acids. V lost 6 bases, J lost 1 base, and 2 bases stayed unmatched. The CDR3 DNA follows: TGTGCCAGCAGTCGGACAGGGAACACTGAAGCTTTCTTT. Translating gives CASSRTGNTEAFF. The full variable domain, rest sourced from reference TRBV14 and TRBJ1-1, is EAGVTQFPSHSVIEKGQTVTLRCDPISGHDNLYWYRRVMGKEIKFLLHFVKESKQDESGMPNNRFLAERTGGTYSTLKVQPAELEDSGVYFCASSRTGNTEAFFGQGTRLTVV.

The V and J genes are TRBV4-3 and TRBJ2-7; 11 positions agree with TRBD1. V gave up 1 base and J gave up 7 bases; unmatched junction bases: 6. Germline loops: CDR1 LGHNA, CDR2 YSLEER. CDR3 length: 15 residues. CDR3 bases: TGCGCCAGCAGCCAAGGGACAGGGGGCAGGTCTGAGCAGTACTTC. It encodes CASSQGTGGRSEQYF.

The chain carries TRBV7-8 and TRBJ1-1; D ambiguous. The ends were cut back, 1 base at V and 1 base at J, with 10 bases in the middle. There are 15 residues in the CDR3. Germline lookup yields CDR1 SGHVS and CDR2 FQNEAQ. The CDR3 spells CASSLGPGRNTEAFF. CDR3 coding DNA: TGTGCCAGCAGCTTAGGGCCAGGCCGGAACACTGAAGCTTTCTTT.

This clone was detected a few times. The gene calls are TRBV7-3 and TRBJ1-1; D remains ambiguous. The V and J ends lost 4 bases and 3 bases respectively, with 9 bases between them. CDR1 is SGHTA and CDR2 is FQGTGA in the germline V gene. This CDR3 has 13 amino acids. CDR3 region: CASSYLRDTEAFF. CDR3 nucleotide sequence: TGTGCCAGCAGCTATTTGAGGGACACTGAAGCTTTCTTT.

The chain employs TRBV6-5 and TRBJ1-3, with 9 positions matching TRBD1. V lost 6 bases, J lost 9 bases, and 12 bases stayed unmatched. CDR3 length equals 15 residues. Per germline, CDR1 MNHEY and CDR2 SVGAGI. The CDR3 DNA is TGTGCCAGCAGGATGACAGGGGGGCGCCCTAGCACCATATATTTT. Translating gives CASRMTGGRPSTIYF.